This is a list of T cell receptor beta chains from one sample in a study of tissue T cells after allogeneic stem cell transplantation. Clones were read by immunoSEQ multiplex PCR, and TCRdb kept only the in-frame ones, dropping some. The sample lists around 9,100 clones, about 56% occurring once. The sequencing used tissue from the jejunum, collected at autopsy. These receptor sequences come from a female donor at least 60 years old with lung cancer. The CDR3 runs from the conserved cysteine through the conserved F or W. D genes are given only for firm matches. A row's size may be missing; if present it is once, few, many or a size class.

V gene	J gene	clone size	D gene	CDR3 protein	CDR3 DNA
TRBV6-5	TRBJ1-1	few	.	CASSIERGSEAFF	TGTGCCAGCAGCATTGAACGGGGCTCTGAAGCTTTCTTT
TRBV11-3	TRBJ1-4	.	TRBD1	CASSLQTGDATNEKLFF	TGTGCCAGCAGCCTCCAGACAGGGGATGCAACTAATGAAAAACTGTTTTTT
TRBV3-1/TRBV3-2	TRBJ2-4	.	TRBD1	CASSPTGVRGRAKNIQYF	TGTGCCAGCAGTCCCACAGGGGTGAGAGGTAGAGCCAAAAACATTCAGTACTTC
TRBV12-3/TRBV12-4	TRBJ2-7	.	.	CASSSSSYEQYF	TGTGCCAGCAGTTCCTCTTCCTACGAGCAGTACTTC
TRBV7-9	TRBJ1-4	few	TRBD1	CASSPHRGGDEKLFF	TGTGCCAGCAGCCCGCACAGGGGCGGCGATGAAAAACTGTTTTTT
TRBV6-5	TRBJ1-2	.	.	CASSYSMRNGYTF	TGTGCCAGCAGTTACTCTATGCGGAATGGCTACACCTTC
TRBV7-9	TRBJ2-3	few	TRBD1	CASSDRGTGADTQYF	TGTGCCAGCAGCGACAGGGGGACAGGCGCAGATACGCAGTATTTT
TRBV6-6	TRBJ2-2	.	TRBD2	CASSYSSAGDTGELFF	TGTGCCAGCAGTTACTCGAGCGCGGGGGACACCGGGGAGCTGTTTTTT
TRBV2	TRBJ1-1	.	TRBD1	CASRSSGTANTEAFF	TGTGCCAGCAGAAGCTCCGGGACAGCGAACACTGAAGCTTTCTTT
TRBV27	TRBJ1-5	.	.	CASRWTIRGPQHF	TGTGCCAGCAGGTGGACAATCAGGGGGCCCCAGCATTTT
TRBV27	TRBJ2-2	.	.	CASSPGKRTANTGELFF	TGTGCCAGCAGCCCCGGAAAGCGTACAGCGAACACCGGGGAGCTGTTTTTT
TRBV30	TRBJ2-7	.	TRBD1	CAWRVRGQGYEQYF	TGTGCCTGGAGGGTCCGAGGACAGGGCTACGAGCAGTACTTC
TRBV5-1	TRBJ2-5	.	.	CASSLAAAQETQYF	TGCGCCAGCAGCTTGGCAGCAGCCCAAGAGACCCAGTACTTC
TRBV14	TRBJ1-1	.	.	CASSQAGMNTEAFF	TGTGCCAGCAGCCAAGCGGGGATGAACACTGAAGCTTTCTTT
TRBV28	TRBJ2-5	medium-sized	.	CASSPFRGTQYF	TGTGCCAGCAGCCCTTTCCGGGGGACCCAGTACTTC
TRBV6-5	TRBJ1-2	once	TRBD1	CASRNRDRELYGYTF	TGTGCCAGCAGGAACCGGGACAGGGAACTCTATGGCTACACCTTC
TRBV6-5	TRBJ2-1	.	TRBD2	CASRLLAGGSGEQFF	TGTGCCAGCAGACTACTAGCGGGAGGTTCCGGGGAGCAGTTCTTC
TRBV10-3	TRBJ1-2	few	TRBD1	CAISDGTVAGYTF	TGTGCCATCAGTGACGGGACAGTCGCAGGCTACACCTTC
TRBV3-1/TRBV3-2	TRBJ2-1	.	TRBD2	CASSQRGAGNEQFF	TGTGCCAGCAGCCAGCGGGGGGCTGGCAATGAGCAGTTCTTC
TRBV27	TRBJ1-1	few	.	CASSLYLGGTEAFF	TGTGCCAGCAGTTTATATTTGGGGGGAACTGAAGCTTTCTTT
TRBV2	TRBJ1-1	once	.	CASSAEREAQAFF	TGTGCCAGCAGTGCCGAGAGGGAAGCCCAAGCTTTCTTT
TRBV27	TRBJ1-6	.	.	CASRGGGRNSPLHF	TGTGCCAGCAGAGGAGGAGGCCGGAATTCACCCCTCCACTTT
TRBV5-1	TRBJ2-3	.	.	CASSWLATGPTDTQYF	TGCGCCAGCAGCTGGTTGGCGACAGGCCCCACAGATACGCAGTATTTT
TRBV18	TRBJ1-2	.	TRBD1	CASSPTTGESGYTF	TGTGCCAGCTCACCAACGACAGGGGAGAGTGGCTACACCTTC
TRBV5-1	TRBJ2-6	.	TRBD1	CASSKGQVSPGANVLTF	TGCGCCAGCAGCAAGGGACAGGTTTCTCCGGGGGCCAACGTCCTGACTTTC
TRBV19	TRBJ1-4	.	TRBD1	CASRSLNPGQEATNEKLFF	TGTGCCAGTAGAAGTCTCAATCCGGGACAGGAGGCAACTAATGAAAAACTGTTTTTT
TRBV7-3	TRBJ1-6	few	TRBD1	CASSLDRSYNSPLHF	TGTGCCAGCAGTCTGGACAGGAGTTATAATTCACCCCTCCACTTT
TRBV7-9	TRBJ1-6	.	TRBD1	CASSLQGQQNSPLHF	TGTGCCAGCAGCTTACAGGGACAGCAGAATTCACCCCTCCACTTT
TRBV18	TRBJ1-2	few	.	CASSPGANGQYGYTF	TGTGCCAGCTCACCGGGTGCCAACGGGCAGTATGGCTACACCTTC
TRBV19	TRBJ1-2	medium-sized	.	CASSREGQLGYTF	TGTGCCAGTAGTCGTGAGGGACAACTTGGCTACACCTTC
TRBV7-9	TRBJ1-6	.	TRBD1	CASSLQGGDSSPLHF	TGTGCCAGCAGCTTACAGGGGGGAGATAGTTCACCCCTCCACTTT
TRBV6-5	TRBJ1-2	medium-sized	.	CASSYSLRGGYTF	TGTGCCAGCAGTTACTCGTTGAGGGGTGGCTACACCTTC
TRBV9	TRBJ1-4	medium-sized	.	CASSRAPVGRGGEKLFF	TGTGCCAGCAGCCGCGCTCCCGTGGGGCGGGGAGGTGAAAAACTGTTTTTT
TRBV3-1/TRBV3-2	TRBJ1-1	few	.	CASSPYSDRSEAFF	TGTGCCAGCAGCCCTTATTCCGACAGGAGTGAAGCTTTCTTT
TRBV19	TRBJ1-5	.	.	CASSIVAGTGNQPQHF	TGTGCCAGTAGTATAGTCGCAGGGACGGGCAATCAGCCCCAGCATTTT
TRBV19	TRBJ2-4	.	.	CASSIDIGAWDIQYF	TGTGCCAGTAGTATAGACATTGGGGCTTGGGACATTCAGTACTTC
TRBV4-3	TRBJ2-1	.	.	CASSQEASPLSYNEQFF	TGCGCCAGCAGCCAAGAGGCCAGCCCCCTATCCTACAATGAGCAGTTCTTC
TRBV11-2	TRBJ1-4	.	TRBD1	CASSFRTGRKLFF	TGTGCCAGCAGCTTCCGGACAGGGAGAAAACTGTTTTTT
TRBV2	TRBJ1-5	.	.	CASSASLAVQPQHF	TGTGCCAGCAGTGCTTCCCTCGCCGTTCAGCCCCAGCATTTT
TRBV18	TRBJ2-2	.	.	CASSESVAAGELFF	TGTGCCAGCTCAGAATCGGTTGCGGCCGGGGAGCTGTTTTTT
TRBV5-4	TRBJ1-6	large	.	CASSLYGYNSPLHF	TGTGCCAGCAGCTTGTATGGTTATAATTCACCCCTCCACTTT
TRBV18	TRBJ2-5	.	TRBD2	CASSARLAGRQETQYF	TGTGCCAGCTCAGCCAGACTAGCGGGGCGGCAAGAGACCCAGTACTTC
TRBV7-2	TRBJ2-3	.	TRBD2	CASSLGSGGALNTDTQYF	TGTGCCAGCAGCTTAGGTAGCGGGGGGGCCTTGAACACAGATACGCAGTATTTT
TRBV7-2	TRBJ2-7	.	TRBD1	CASSLAGDSSYEQYF	TGTGCCAGCAGCTTAGCGGGGGACAGCTCCTACGAGCAGTACTTC
TRBV6-2/TRBV6-3	TRBJ2-7	.	.	CASSYPDRQRYF	TGTGCCAGCAGTTACCCAGACAGGCAGCGGTACTTC
TRBV4-1	TRBJ2-5	.	TRBD2	CASSQDGPGLAGPSRKTQYF	TGCGCCAGCAGCCAAGATGGTCCCGGACTAGCGGGGCCCAGTCGGAAGACCCAGTACTTC
TRBV29-1	TRBJ2-7	.	.	CSVFGTPDYEQYF	TGCAGCGTTTTTGGGACACCAGACTACGAGCAGTACTTC
TRBV20-1	TRBJ2-2	.	.	CSASATGRGTGELFF	TGCAGTGCTAGTGCGACAGGTCGAGGCACCGGGGAGCTGTTTTTT
TRBV7-9	TRBJ2-2	medium-sized	.	CASSLRGVGGELFF	TGTGCCAGCAGCTTACGCGGAGTGGGCGGGGAGCTGTTTTTT
TRBV6-5	TRBJ2-2	few	.	CATRDSHTGELFF	TGTGCCACCCGGGACTCCCATACCGGGGAGCTGTTTTTT
TRBV6-6	TRBJ1-2	once	.	CASSYKEGNYGYTF	TGTGCCAGCAGTTACAAAGAGGGTAACTATGGCTACACCTTC
TRBV5-1	TRBJ1-5	.	.	CASSLDGEEGQPQHF	TGCGCCAGCAGCTTGGACGGGGAAGAGGGTCAGCCCCAGCATTTT
TRBV27	TRBJ2-1	.	TRBD2	CASSLVAGLYNEQFF	TGTGCCAGCAGTTTAGTAGCGGGACTCTACAATGAGCAGTTCTTC
TRBV7-3	TRBJ2-1	.	.	CASSVWSGPNEQFF	TGTGCCAGCAGCGTATGGAGCGGCCCTAATGAGCAGTTCTTC
TRBV15	TRBJ2-3	.	.	CATSRDNGGTDTQYF	TGTGCCACCAGCAGGGATAATGGCGGCACAGATACGCAGTATTTT
TRBV28	TRBJ2-7	.	TRBD2	CASSSRTRGIGEQYF	TGTGCCAGCAGTTCCCGGACTAGAGGTATAGGCGAGCAGTACTTC
TRBV14	TRBJ2-1	.	TRBD1	CASSQERPAGGENEQFF	TGTGCCAGCAGCCAAGAAAGGCCAGCAGGGGGAGAGAATGAGCAGTTCTTC